This T cell receptor beta chain is from a study of early T cells in non-severe SARS-CoV-2 infection. TCRdb reprocessed the 5' RACE reads via MiXCR and lists one record per CDR3 protein. The data contain nearly 45,000 distinct CDR3 sequences, approximately 10% of them singletons. J was trimmed by 7 bases and V by 5 bases; bases with no gene match: 5. This CDR3 comprises 13 residues. Looked up from germline, CDR1 is SGHDN and CDR2 is FVKESK. Sequencing was performed on whole blood. The V gene is TRBV14, the J gene TRBJ1-2; 9 nucleotides line up with TRBD1. This TCR was sampled from an adult who was a healthcare worker with PCR-confirmed SARS-CoV-2 infection or an uninfected control (not recorded which). CDR3 loop: CASSLQGAFGYTF. CDR3 nucleotide sequence: TGTGCCAGCAGCTTACAGGGGGCTTTTGGCTACACCTTC.